These T cell receptor beta chains were read from a single sample in a study of blood T cell repertoires in COVID-19. Using immunoSEQ multiplex PCR, the repertoire was profiled, and TCRdb retains in-frame clones only, with some absent. The sample consists of tens of thousands of clones, around 91% of them appearing once. Material for sequencing was peripheral blood. The receptors come from a man younger than 35 with COVID-19, enrolled during active disease. Each CDR3 is given with its conserved first and last residue. The order of the fields is D gene, V gene, J gene, clone size, CDR3 protein, CDR3 DNA. A D gene is named only where the DNA matches it firmly. Size values are once, few and many counts, or a class for expanded clones, and some rows have none.

TRBD1	TRBV11-2	TRBJ2-5	NA	CASSLYPQRGRRETQYF	TGTGCCAGCAGCTTATACCCCCAAAGGGGGCGCAGAGAGACCCAGTACTTC
NA	TRBV7-2	TRBJ2-3	once	CASSLSPSPDTQYF	TGTGCCAGCAGCTTAAGCCCCTCTCCAGATACGCAGTATTTT
TRBD2	TRBV13	TRBJ2-3	NA	CASSLGQAGAADTQYF	TGTGCCAGCAGCTTAGGCCAAGCGGGAGCGGCAGATACGCAGTATTTT
NA	TRBV9	TRBJ1-1	NA	CASSVVSGPTEAFF	TGTGCCAGCAGCGTAGTATCAGGGCCCACTGAAGCTTTCTTT
TRBD1	TRBV5-8	TRBJ2-7	NA	CASSSRDRGHYEQYF	TGTGCCAGCAGCTCCCGGGACAGGGGGCACTACGAGCAGTACTTC
NA	TRBV10-3	TRBJ1-1	NA	CAISESLSGEAFF	TGTGCCATCAGTGAATCTCTATCCGGTGAAGCTTTCTTT
TRBD2	TRBV6-5	TRBJ2-7	NA	CASSYSFGRTYEQYF	TGTGCCAGCAGTTACTCGTTCGGGAGGACCTACGAGCAGTACTTC
TRBD1	TRBV28	TRBJ2-1	once	CASSPGQGYNEQFF	TGTGCCAGCAGCCCGGGACAGGGCTACAATGAGCAGTTCTTC
NA	TRBV6-5	TRBJ1-1	NA	CASRTGTNMNTEAFF	TGTGCCAGCAGAACAGGGACTAATATGAACACTGAAGCTTTCTTT
NA	TRBV5-6	TRBJ1-2	once	CASSGGTLNYGYTF	TGTGCCAGCAGCGGCGGGACGTTGAACTATGGCTACACCTTC
NA	TRBV5-6	TRBJ2-7	NA	CASSGGLLYEQYF	TGTGCCAGCAGCGGGGGACTTCTATACGAGCAGTACTTC
NA	TRBV5-4	TRBJ2-3	NA	CASSVSGGSTDTQYF	TGTGCCAGCAGCGTTAGCGGAGGGAGCACAGATACGCAGTATTTT
TRBD1	TRBV30	TRBJ1-3	NA	CAYSRTGRGNTIYF	TGTGCCTACTCAAGGACAGGGAGGGGAAACACCATATATTTT
NA	TRBV28	TRBJ2-7	NA	CASSLTGRSSYEQYF	TGTGCCAGCAGTTTAACCGGTAGGAGCTCCTACGAGCAGTACTTC
TRBD2	TRBV7-9	TRBJ2-2	many	CASSFRAGANTGELFF	TGTGCCAGCAGCTTTCGTGCGGGAGCCAACACCGGGGAGCTGTTTTTT
TRBD2	TRBV13	TRBJ2-3	NA	CASSLIVTSGGGGTDTQYF	TGTGCCAGCAGCTTAATCGTTACTAGCGGGGGAGGAGGCACAGATACGCAGTATTTT
NA	TRBV20-1	TRBJ1-1	NA	CSAYLNTEAFF	TGCAGTGCGTACTTGAACACTGAAGCTTTCTTT
NA	TRBV9	TRBJ1-1	NA	CASSVISQGDTEAFF	TGTGCCAGCAGCGTGATTTCACAAGGGGACACTGAAGCTTTCTTT
NA	TRBV29-1	TRBJ1-5	NA	CSVLIPGGGNQPQHF	TGCAGCGTTCTCATCCCGGGGGGGGGCAATCAGCCCCAGCATTTT
TRBD1	TRBV6-5	TRBJ1-2	NA	CASSYSAQGMGYTF	TGTGCCAGCAGTTACTCGGCACAGGGGATGGGCTACACCTTC
NA	TRBV5-6	TRBJ1-5	NA	CASSFLGNQPQHF	TGTGCCAGCAGCTTCCTTGGCAATCAGCCCCAGCATTTT
TRBD1	TRBV24-1	TRBJ2-2	NA	CATRHGTANTGELFF	TGTGCCACCAGACACGGGACAGCGAACACCGGGGAGCTGTTTTTT
NA	TRBV18	TRBJ2-5	NA	CASSPSSDQETQYF	TGTGCCAGCTCACCTTCTTCAGATCAAGAGACCCAGTACTTC
TRBD2	TRBV28	TRBJ2-2	NA	CASRTSGNTGELFF	TGTGCCAGCAGGACTAGCGGGAACACCGGGGAGCTGTTTTTT
NA	TRBV30	TRBJ1-1	NA	CAWSVTARTEAFF	TGTGCCTGGAGTGTAACAGCACGGACTGAAGCTTTCTTT
TRBD1	TRBV19	TRBJ2-3	NA	CASSIRGQDLTRDTQYF	TGTGCCAGTAGTATCAGGGGACAGGATTTAACAAGAGATACGCAGTATTTT
NA	TRBV18	TRBJ1-5	NA	CASSQAGVGNQPQHF	TGTGCCAGCTCTCAAGCAGGGGTAGGGAATCAGCCCCAGCATTTT
TRBD1	TRBV24-1	TRBJ2-1	NA	CATSDPRSGGVNEQFF	TGTGCCACCAGTGATCCCCGGTCAGGGGGAGTCAATGAGCAGTTCTTC
NA	TRBV6-6	TRBJ1-2	NA	CASSYRPEGGVPGYTF	TGTGCCAGCAGTTACAGGCCCGAGGGGGGGGTGCCTGGCTACACCTTC
NA	TRBV29-1	TRBJ2-7	NA	CSARTREPYYEQYF	TGCAGCGCTCGAACTAGAGAGCCGTACTACGAGCAGTACTTC
NA	TRBV6-6	TRBJ2-7	NA	CASSYNPSRCEQYF	TGTGCCAGCAGTTACAACCCCTCTCGGTGTGAGCAGTACTTC
NA	TRBV5-1	TRBJ2-5	NA	CASSDRGAFQETQYF	TGCGCCAGCAGTGACCGGGGGGCCTTCCAAGAGACCCAGTACTTC
TRBD1	TRBV9	TRBJ2-5	NA	CASSVGDRGPKTQYF	TGTGCCAGCAGCGTAGGTGACAGGGGGCCGAAGACCCAGTACTTC
TRBD2	TRBV7-2	TRBJ2-7	NA	CASSLGASGSSYEQYF	TGTGCCAGCAGCTTAGGGGCTAGCGGGAGCTCCTACGAGCAGTACTTC
NA	TRBV2	TRBJ2-6	NA	CASSEVRANVLTF	TGTGCCAGCAGTGAAGTGCGAGCCAACGTCCTGACTTTC
NA	TRBV25-1	TRBJ2-7	few	CASSEYGSRGRYEQYF	TGTGCCAGCAGTGAATACGGATCCCGAGGGAGATACGAGCAGTACTTC
NA	TRBV19	TRBJ1-1	NA	CASSHARDTEAFF	TGTGCCAGTAGTCATGCGAGGGACACTGAAGCTTTCTTT
TRBD2	TRBV6-6	TRBJ2-7	NA	CASRGTTSSYEQYF	TGTGCCAGCAGGGGGACTACCAGCTCCTACGAGCAGTACTTC
TRBD1	TRBV11-2	TRBJ2-7	NA	CASSLHRGFLREQYF	TGTGCCAGCAGCTTACACAGGGGATTTTTACGGGAGCAGTACTTC
NA	TRBV6-5	TRBJ1-4	once	CASSLQRRDEKLFF	TGTGCCAGCAGTTTGCAGCGTCGCGATGAAAAACTGTTTTTT
TRBD1	TRBV9	TRBJ1-3	NA	CASSATGASSGNTIYF	TGTGCCAGCAGCGCGACAGGGGCTTCCTCTGGAAACACCATATATTTT
NA	TRBV24-1	TRBJ2-1	NA	CATSELTGNEQFF	TGTGCCACCAGTGAGCTGACTGGGAATGAGCAGTTCTTC
TRBD2	TRBV7-9	TRBJ2-1	NA	CASSSGSGTSGRYEQFF	TGTGCCAGCAGCTCCGGTTCCGGGACTAGCGGGAGGTATGAGCAGTTCTTC
NA	TRBV28	TRBJ2-7	NA	CASSPTGLSSYEQYF	TGTGCCAGCAGCCCGACAGGCCTAAGCTCCTACGAGCAGTACTTC
NA	TRBV25-1	TRBJ2-7	few	CASSEFSSGNEQYF	TGTGCCAGCAGTGAATTTAGCAGCGGCAACGAGCAGTACTTC
NA	TRBV5-5	TRBJ1-1	NA	CASSLISEAFF	TGTGCCAGCAGCTTGATCTCTGAAGCTTTCTTT
NA	TRBV14	TRBJ1-5	NA	CASSQEQTGGYSNQPQHF	TGTGCCAGCAGCCAAGAGCAGACCGGAGGCTATAGCAATCAGCCCCAGCATTTT
NA	TRBV28	TRBJ1-2	NA	CASSPSTANYGYTF	TGTGCCAGCAGCCCTTCAACAGCTAACTATGGCTACACCTTC
NA	TRBV5-1	TRBJ2-7	NA	CASSLRTPGYEQYF	TGCGCCAGCAGCTTGAGAACCCCCGGGTACGAGCAGTACTTC
NA	TRBV3-1/TRBV3-2	TRBJ2-2	NA	CASSLKGGGGPTGELFF	TGTGCCAGCAGCCTTAAGGGGGGGGGAGGCCCCACCGGGGAGCTGTTTTTT
NA	TRBV7-2	TRBJ1-1	NA	CASRGTNTEAFF	TGTGCCAGCCGCGGGACGAACACTGAAGCTTTCTTT
NA	TRBV4-3	TRBJ2-3	NA	CASSQEGRMRDTQYF	TGCGCCAGCAGCCAAGAGGGGAGGATGAGGGATACGCAGTATTTT
TRBD1	TRBV7-8	TRBJ2-1	NA	CASRTGGGGYNEQFF	TGTGCCAGCAGGACAGGGGGCGGGGGATACAATGAGCAGTTCTTC
NA	TRBV3-1/TRBV3-2	TRBJ2-2	NA	CASSRGRELFF	TGTGCCAGCAGCCGAGGGAGGGAGCTGTTTTTT